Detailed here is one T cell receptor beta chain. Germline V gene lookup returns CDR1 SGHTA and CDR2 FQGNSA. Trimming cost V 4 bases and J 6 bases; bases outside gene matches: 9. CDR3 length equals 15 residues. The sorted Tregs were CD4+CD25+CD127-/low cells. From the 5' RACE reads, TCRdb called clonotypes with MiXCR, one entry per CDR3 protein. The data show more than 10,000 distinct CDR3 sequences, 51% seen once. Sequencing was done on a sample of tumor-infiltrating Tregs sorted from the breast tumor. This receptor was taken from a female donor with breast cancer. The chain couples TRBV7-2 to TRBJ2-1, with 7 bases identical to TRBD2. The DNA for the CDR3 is TGTGCCAGCAGCTCCTCCGCTAGCGGAGGCAATGAGCAGTTCTTC. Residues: CASSSSASGGNEQFF.